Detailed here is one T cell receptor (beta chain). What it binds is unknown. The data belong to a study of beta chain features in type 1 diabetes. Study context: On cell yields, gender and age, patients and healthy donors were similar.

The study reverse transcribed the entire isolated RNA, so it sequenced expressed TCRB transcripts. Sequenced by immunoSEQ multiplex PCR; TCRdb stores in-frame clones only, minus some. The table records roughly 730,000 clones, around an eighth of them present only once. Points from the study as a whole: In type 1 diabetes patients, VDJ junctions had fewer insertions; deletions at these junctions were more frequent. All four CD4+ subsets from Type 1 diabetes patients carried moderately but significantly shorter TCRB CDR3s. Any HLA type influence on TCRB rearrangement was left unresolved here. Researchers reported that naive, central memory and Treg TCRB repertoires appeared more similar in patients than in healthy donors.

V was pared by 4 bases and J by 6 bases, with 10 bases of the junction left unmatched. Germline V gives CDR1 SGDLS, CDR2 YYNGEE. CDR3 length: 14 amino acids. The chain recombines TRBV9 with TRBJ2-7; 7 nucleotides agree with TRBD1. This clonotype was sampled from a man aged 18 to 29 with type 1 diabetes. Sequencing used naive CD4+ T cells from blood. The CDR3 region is CASSPDTGDGEQYF. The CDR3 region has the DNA TGTGCCAGCAGCCCGGATACAGGGGACGGCGAGCAGTACTTC.